Included here is one T cell receptor (beta chain) sequence, with context. The entry originates in a study of T cell clusters in autoimmune cytopenias. TRB amplification used around 0.25 ug of peripheral blood genomic DNA. This CDR3 is 14 amino acids long. Germline V gene sequence: CDR1 MNHEY, CDR2 SVGEGT. One tube held mixed TRB-A and TRB-B primer pools for touch-down PCR. One entry per CDR3 protein, without DNA, is what TCRdb gives after re-calling the multiplex PCR reads. The table gives under 11,000 distinct CDR3 sequences; the top ten clones make up around 20% of it. The same data also went into a second study, on T cell repertoires in aging, cancer and after chemotherapy.

The TCR was taken from a human donor in good health. V gene TRBV6-2 or TRBV6-3 combines with J gene TRBJ2-7; TCRdb designates TRBD2, a call that cannot be tested without DNA. Source material: peripheral blood. The CDR3 loop is CASTYRESTYEQYF.